This T cell receptor (beta chain) appears in the sequencing data of a study of PD-1 blockade in classical Hodgkin lymphoma. Study results and caveats: Complete responders matched newly diagnosed patients in baseline diversity. CD8+ TCR diversity did not rise significantly by C4D1, unlike CD4+. Although disease activity or prior therapy may be involved, causes of the repertoire differences remain undefined. Reported findings placed baseline TCR diversity lower in newly diagnosed patients (compared with healthy donors).

Autologous stem cell transplantation was followed by relapse in every patient, and brentuximab vedotin exposure varied. This CDR3 is built from 13 residues. Trimming stripped 2 bases from V and 5 bases from J, with 7 bases between. Germline V gives CDR1 SGHKS, CDR2 YYEKEE (reference sequence). Concerning this clone: What it binds is not known.

Profiling relied on immunoSEQ multiplex PCR, and the TCRdb table lists in-frame clones only, not all of them. The sample shows over 25,000 clones, around 70% of them seen only once. The gene calls are TRBV5-5 and TRBJ2-2; D might be TRBD1 or TRBD2, each matching 5 bases. The source of this sequence is a human donor with classical Hodgkin lymphoma. The sample consisted of peripheral blood mononuclear cells (PBMCs), taken before the second cycle of nivolumab. The DNA of the CDR3 is TGTGCCAGCAGCTTCGAGGGGACCGGGGAGCTGTTTTTT. Residues: CASSFEGTGELFF.